This T cell receptor beta chain was profiled in a study of blood T cell repertoires in COVID-19. Study-level background: Sample material is recorded as cDNA or gDNA derived from T cells, B-cell-depleted T cells, or PBMCs.

Trimming took 2 bases from V and 6 from J, leaving 14 bases between them. Germline CDR1 is SGHRS and CDR2 is YFSETQ. The CDR3 is made up of 14 amino acids. Per the authors' pipeline: Nucleated cell counts were estimated from reference gene primer amplification. Sequencing was performed with immunoSEQ multiplex PCR; in TCRdb, only in-frame clones are kept and a portion is missing. That table furnishes V, J and clone size, whereas the DNA furnished D and trimming. Of some 240,000 clones in the sample, roughly 89% were seen once. The rearrangement joins TRBV5-1 to TRBJ1-2, with D possibly TRBD1 on 6 matching bases. The sequence was obtained from a middle-aged woman who had recovered from COVID-19. The source material was peripheral blood. CDR3 in DNA: TGCGCCAGCAGCTTAAATGGACAGAAGGATGGCTACACCTTC. This sequence encodes CASSLNGQKDGYTF.